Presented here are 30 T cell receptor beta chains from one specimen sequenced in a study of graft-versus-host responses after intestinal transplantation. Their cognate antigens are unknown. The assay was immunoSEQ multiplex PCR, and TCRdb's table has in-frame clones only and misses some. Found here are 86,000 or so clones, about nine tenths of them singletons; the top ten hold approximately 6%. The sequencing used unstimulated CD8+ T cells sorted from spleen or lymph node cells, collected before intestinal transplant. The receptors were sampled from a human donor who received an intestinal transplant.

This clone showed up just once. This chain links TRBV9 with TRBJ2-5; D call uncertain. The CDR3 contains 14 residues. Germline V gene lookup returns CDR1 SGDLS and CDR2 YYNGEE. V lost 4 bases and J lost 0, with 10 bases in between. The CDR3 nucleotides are TGTGCCAGCAGCTCTCAGGACGACCAAGAGACCCAGTACTTC. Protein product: CASSSQDDQETQYF.

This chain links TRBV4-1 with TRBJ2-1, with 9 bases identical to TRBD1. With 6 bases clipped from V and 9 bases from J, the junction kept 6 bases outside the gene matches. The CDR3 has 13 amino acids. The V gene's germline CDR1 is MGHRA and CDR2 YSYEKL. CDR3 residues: CASRKQGASEQFF. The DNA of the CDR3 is TGCGCCAGCAGAAAACAGGGGGCGAGTGAGCAGTTCTTC.

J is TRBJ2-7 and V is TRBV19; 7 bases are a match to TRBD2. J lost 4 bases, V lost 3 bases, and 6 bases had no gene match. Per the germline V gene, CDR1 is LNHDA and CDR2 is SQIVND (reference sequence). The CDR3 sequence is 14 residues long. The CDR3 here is CASSIDGGRYEQYF. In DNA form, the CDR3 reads TGTGCCAGTAGTATTGACGGGGGGAGGTACGAGCAGTACTTC.

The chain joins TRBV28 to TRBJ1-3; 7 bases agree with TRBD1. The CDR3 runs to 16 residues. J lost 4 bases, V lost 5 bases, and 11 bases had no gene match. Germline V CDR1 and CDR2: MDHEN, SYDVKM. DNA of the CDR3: TGTGCCAGCAGTCCGGGTAGGGGGCTGGTGGGAAACACCATATATTTT. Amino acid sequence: CASSPGRGLVGNTIYF. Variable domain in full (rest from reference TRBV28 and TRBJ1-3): DVKVTQSSRYLVKRTGEKVFLECVQDMDHENMFWYRQDPGLGLRLIYFSYDVKMKEKGDIPEGYSVSREKKERFSLILESASTNQTSMYLCASSPGRGLVGNTIYFGEGSWLTVV.

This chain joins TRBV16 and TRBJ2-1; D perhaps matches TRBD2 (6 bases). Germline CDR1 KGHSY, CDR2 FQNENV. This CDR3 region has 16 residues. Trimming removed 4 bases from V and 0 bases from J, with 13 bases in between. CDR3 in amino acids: CASSPNPAGSYNEQFF. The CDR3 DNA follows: TGTGCCAGCAGCCCAAACCCAGCGGGCTCCTACAATGAGCAGTTCTTC.

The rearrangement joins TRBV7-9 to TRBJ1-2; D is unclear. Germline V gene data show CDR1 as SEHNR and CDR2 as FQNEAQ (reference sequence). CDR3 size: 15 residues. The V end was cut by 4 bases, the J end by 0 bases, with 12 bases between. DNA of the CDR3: TGTGCCAGCAGCTCTACAAGGGCGGCTAACTATGGCTACACCTTC. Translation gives CASSSTRAANYGYTF.

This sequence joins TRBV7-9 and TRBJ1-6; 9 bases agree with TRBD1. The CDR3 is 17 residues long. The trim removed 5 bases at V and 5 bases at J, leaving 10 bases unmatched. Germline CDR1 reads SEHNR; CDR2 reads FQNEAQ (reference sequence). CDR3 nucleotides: TGTGCCAGCAGCGCAGAGGACAGGGGCACAAATAATTCACCCCTCCACTTT. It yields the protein CASSAEDRGTNNSPLHF.

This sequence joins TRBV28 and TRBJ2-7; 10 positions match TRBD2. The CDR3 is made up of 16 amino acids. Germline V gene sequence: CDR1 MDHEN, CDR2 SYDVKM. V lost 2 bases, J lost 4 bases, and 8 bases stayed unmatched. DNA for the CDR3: TGTGCCAGCAGTTTAAGCCCGGGACTAGCGTTTTACGAGCAGTACTTC. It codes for CASSLSPGLAFYEQYF.

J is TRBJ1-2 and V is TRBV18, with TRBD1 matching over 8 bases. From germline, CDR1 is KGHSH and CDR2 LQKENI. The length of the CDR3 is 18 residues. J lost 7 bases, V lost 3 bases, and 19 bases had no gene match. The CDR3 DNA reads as TGTGCCAGCTCACCTATCCCGGGACAGGCACAAGGCGGTATTGGCTACACCTTC. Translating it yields CASSPIPGQAQGGIGYTF.

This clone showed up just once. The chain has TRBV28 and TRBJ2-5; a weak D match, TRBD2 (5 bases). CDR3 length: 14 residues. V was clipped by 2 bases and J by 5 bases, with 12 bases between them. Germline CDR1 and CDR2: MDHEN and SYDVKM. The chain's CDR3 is CASSLRNRGETQYF. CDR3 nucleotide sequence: TGTGCCAGCAGTTTACGAAATCGCGGGGAGACCCAGTACTTC.

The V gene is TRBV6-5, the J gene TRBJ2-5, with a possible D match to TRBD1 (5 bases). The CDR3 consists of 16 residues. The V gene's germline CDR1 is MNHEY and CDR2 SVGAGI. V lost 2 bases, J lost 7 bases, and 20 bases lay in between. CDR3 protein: CASSYIGLGDKGTQYF. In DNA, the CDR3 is TGTGCCAGCAGTTACATCGGGCTAGGGGATAAAGGGACCCAGTACTTC.

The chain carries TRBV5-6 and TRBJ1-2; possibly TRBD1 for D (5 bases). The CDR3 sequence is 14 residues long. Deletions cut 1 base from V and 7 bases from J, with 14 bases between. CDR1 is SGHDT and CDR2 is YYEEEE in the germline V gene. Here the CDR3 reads CASSLMGDSRGYTF. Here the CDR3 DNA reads TGTGCCAGCAGCTTGATGGGAGACAGTCGTGGCTACACCTTC.

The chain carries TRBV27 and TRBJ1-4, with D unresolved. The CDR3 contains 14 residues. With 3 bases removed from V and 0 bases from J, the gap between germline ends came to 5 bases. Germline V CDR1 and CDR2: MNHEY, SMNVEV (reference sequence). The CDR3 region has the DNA TGTGCCAGCAGTTTGGCGGCAACTAATGAAAAACTGTTTTTT. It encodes CASSLAATNEKLFF.

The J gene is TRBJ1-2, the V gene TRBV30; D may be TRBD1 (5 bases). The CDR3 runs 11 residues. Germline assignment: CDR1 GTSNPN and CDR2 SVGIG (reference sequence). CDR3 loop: CAKDNAYGYTF. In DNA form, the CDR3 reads TGTGCGAAGGACAACGCTTATGGCTACACCTTC.

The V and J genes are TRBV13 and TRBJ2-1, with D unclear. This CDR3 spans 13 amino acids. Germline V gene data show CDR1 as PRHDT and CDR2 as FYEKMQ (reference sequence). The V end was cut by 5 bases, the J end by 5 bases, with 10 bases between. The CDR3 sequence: CASSPTLDNEQFF. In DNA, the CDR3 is TGTGCCAGCAGCCCAACCCTAGACAATGAGCAGTTCTTC. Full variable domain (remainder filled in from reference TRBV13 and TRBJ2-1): AAGVIQSPRHLIKEKRETATLKCYPIPRHDTVYWYQQGPGQDPQFLISFYEKMQSDKGSIPDRFSAQQFSDYHSELNMSSLELGDSALYFCASSPTLDNEQFFGPGTRLTVL.

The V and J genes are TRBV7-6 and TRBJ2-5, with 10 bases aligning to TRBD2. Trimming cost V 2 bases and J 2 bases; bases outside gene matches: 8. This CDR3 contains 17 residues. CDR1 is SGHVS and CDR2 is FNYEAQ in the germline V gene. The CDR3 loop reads CASSLKSSGGTQETQYF. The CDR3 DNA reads TGTGCCAGCAGCTTAAAATCTAGCGGGGGAACACAAGAGACCCAGTACTTC.

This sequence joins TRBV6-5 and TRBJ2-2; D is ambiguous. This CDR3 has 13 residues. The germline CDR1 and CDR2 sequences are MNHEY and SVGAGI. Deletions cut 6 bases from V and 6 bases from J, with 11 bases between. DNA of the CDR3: TGTGCCAGCAGCCTATCGGACGCCGGGGAGCTGTTTTTT. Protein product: CASSLSDAGELFF.

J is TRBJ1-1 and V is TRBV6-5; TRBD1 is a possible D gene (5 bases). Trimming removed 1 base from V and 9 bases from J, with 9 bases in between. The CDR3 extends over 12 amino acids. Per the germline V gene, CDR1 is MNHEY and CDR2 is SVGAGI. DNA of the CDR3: TGTGCCAGCAGTTACTTCCGACAGAAAGCTTTCTTT. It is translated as CASSYFRQKAFF.

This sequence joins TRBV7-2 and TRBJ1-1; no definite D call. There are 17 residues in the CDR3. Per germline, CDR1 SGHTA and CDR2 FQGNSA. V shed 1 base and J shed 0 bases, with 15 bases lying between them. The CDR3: CASSLVPTWVMNTEAFF. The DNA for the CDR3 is TGTGCCAGCAGCTTAGTCCCGACCTGGGTCATGAACACTGAAGCTTTCTTT.

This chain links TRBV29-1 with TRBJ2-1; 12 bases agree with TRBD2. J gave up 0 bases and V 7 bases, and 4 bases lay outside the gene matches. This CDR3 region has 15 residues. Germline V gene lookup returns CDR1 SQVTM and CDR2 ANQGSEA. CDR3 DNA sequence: TGCAGCGATTTGGGACTAGCGGGCTCCTACAATGAGCAGTTCTTC. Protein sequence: CSDLGLAGSYNEQFF.

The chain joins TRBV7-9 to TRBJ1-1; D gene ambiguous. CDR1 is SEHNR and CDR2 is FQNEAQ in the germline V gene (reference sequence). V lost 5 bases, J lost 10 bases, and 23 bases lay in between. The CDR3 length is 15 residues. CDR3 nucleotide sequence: TGTGCCAGCAGCCGACTCAAGCGTGTCGGTCCGGGAGCTTTCTTT. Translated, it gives CASSRLKRVGPGAFF.

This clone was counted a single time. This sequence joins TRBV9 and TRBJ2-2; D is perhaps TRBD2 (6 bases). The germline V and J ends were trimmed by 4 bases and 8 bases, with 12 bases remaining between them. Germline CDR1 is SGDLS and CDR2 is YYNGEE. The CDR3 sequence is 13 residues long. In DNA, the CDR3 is TGTGCCAGCAGCCCCAACCGGGAGGGGGAGCTGTTTTTT. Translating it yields CASSPNREGELFF.

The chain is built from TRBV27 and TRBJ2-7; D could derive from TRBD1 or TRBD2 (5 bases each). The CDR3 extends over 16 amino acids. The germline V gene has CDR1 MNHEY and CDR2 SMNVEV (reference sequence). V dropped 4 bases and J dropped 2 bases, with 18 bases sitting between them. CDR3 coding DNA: TGTGCCAGCAGTTATTTATCCGGGACCTTAGCCTACGAGCAGTACTTC. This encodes CASSYLSGTLAYEQYF.

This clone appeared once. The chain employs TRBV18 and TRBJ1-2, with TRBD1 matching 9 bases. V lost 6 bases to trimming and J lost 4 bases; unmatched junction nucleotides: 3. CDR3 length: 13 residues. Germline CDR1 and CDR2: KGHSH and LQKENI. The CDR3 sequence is CASSEDRGYGYTF. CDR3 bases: TGTGCCAGCTCCGAGGACAGGGGCTATGGCTACACCTTC. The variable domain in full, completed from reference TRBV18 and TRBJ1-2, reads NAGVMQNPRHLVRRRGQEARLRCSPMKGHSHVYWYRQLPEEGLKFMVYLQKENIIDESGMPKERFSAEFPKEGPSILRIQQVVRGDSAAYFCASSEDRGYGYTFGSGTRLTVV.

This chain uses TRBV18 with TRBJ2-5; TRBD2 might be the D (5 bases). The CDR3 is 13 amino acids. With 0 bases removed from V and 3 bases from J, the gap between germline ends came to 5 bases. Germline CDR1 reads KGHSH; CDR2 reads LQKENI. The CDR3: CASSPPEEETQYF. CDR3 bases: TGTGCCAGCTCACCACCGGAGGAAGAGACCCAGTACTTC.

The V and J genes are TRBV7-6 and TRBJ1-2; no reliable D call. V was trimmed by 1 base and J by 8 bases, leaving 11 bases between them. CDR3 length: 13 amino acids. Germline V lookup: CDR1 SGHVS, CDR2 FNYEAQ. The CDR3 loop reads CASSLGAGHGYTF. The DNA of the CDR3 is TGTGCCAGCAGCTTAGGGGCAGGCCACGGCTACACCTTC.

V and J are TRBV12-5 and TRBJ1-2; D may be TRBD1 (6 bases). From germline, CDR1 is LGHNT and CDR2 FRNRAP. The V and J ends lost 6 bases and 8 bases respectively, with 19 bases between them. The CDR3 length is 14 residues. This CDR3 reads CASGPGSRGGGYTF. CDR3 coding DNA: TGTGCTAGTGGACCAGGGAGTCGAGGGGGGGGCTACACCTTC.

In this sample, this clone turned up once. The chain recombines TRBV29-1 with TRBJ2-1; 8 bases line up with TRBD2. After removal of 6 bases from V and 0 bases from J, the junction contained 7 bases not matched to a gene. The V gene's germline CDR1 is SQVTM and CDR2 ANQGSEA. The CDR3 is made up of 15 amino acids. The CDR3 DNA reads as TGCAGCGTATTCAACAGCGGGAGCTCCTACAATGAGCAGTTCTTC. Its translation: CSVFNSGSSYNEQFF.

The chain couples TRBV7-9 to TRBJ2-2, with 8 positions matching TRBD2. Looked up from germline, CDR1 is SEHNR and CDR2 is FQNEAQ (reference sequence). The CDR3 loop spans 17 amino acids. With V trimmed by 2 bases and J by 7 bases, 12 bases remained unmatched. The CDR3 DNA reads TGTGCCAGCAGCTTAAACCCCTCCGGGCTAGCGGGCGGGGAGCTGTTTTTT. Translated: CASSLNPSGLAGGELFF.

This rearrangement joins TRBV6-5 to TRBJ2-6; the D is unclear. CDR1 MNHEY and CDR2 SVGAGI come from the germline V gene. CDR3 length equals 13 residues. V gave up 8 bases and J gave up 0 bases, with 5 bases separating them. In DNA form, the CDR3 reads TGTGCCAGCTTCCACTCTGGGGCCAACGTCCTGACTTTC. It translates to CASFHSGANVLTF.